These T cell receptor beta chains were read from a single sample in a study of T cell responses to AZD1222 COVID-19 vaccine. Profiled with immunoSEQ multiplex PCR; TCRdb holds only in-frame clones, not every one. The sample holds 90,000 to 120,000 clones, 70% to 90% seen once. The sequenced sample was peripheral blood, obtained 28 days after the second AZD1222 dose. Source of these receptors: an adult who received the AZD1222 COVID-19 vaccine. CDR3s include the opening cysteine and the closing phenylalanine or tryptophan. D genes are given only for firm matches. Rows give clone size only sometimes, using once, few, many, or a class for an expanded clone.

v_call	cdr3_length	j_call	d_call	clone_size	cdr3_nt	cdr3_aa
TRBV10-1	17	TRBJ1-1	.	.	TGCGCCAGCAGTGAAACGGGGAGGTACGATACGAACACTGAAGCTTTCTTT	CASSETGRYDTNTEAFF
TRBV4-2	16	TRBJ2-6	.	.	TGTGCCAGCAGCCAAGTAAGCCTTCTGGGGGCCAACGTCCTGACTTTC	CASSQVSLLGANVLTF
TRBV21-1	13	TRBJ1-1	.	.	TGTGCCAGCAGCCCCCCCTGCGCCACTGAAGCTTTCTTT	CASSPPCATEAFF
TRBV24-1	15	TRBJ2-5	TRBD1	.	TGTGCCACCAGTGATCCACAGGGGCCGCAAGAGACCCAGTACTTC	CATSDPQGPQETQYF
TRBV6-6	15	TRBJ1-5	TRBD1	.	TGTGCCAGCAGTTACGGGACAGGGGGAAATCAGCCCCAGCATTTT	CASSYGTGGNQPQHF
TRBV7-2	16	TRBJ2-7	.	.	TGTGCCAGCAGCCTAGGCTTTGGCAGGGGTCCTTACGAGCAGTACTTC	CASSLGFGRGPYEQYF
TRBV18	13	TRBJ1-1	.	.	TGTGCCAGCTCACTTCCGGGGCGCGCTGAAGCTTTCTTT	CASSLPGRAEAFF
TRBV5-1	16	TRBJ1-5	.	.	TGCGCCAGCAGCTTGGCCGCTCCGGGTAAGGATCAGCCCCAGCATTTT	CASSLAAPGKDQPQHF
TRBV7-9	13	TRBJ1-1	TRBD1	.	TGTGCCAGCAGTACCGGACAGGGCACTGAAGCTTTCTTT	CASSTGQGTEAFF
TRBV5-1	15	TRBJ2-5	TRBD2	.	TGCGCCAGCAGCTTACTGACTAGCGGACAAGAGACCCAGTACTTC	CASSLLTSGQETQYF
TRBV2	14	TRBJ2-2	TRBD1	.	TGTGCCAGCTCTCAGGGGGCTCTTACCGGGGAGCTGTTTTTT	CASSQGALTGELFF
TRBV7-2	15	TRBJ2-7	TRBD1	.	TGTGCCAGCAGCGATCCGGGACAGAGATCCTACGAGCAGTACTTC	CASSDPGQRSYEQYF
TRBV18	14	TRBJ1-4	.	.	TGTGCCAGCTCACCGGGGGTCACTAATGAAAAACTGTTTTTT	CASSPGVTNEKLFF
TRBV30	13	TRBJ2-7	.	.	TGTGCCTGGGGCAGGGGGGTTTTGGACGAGCAGTACTTC	CAWGRGVLDEQYF
TRBV7-2	17	TRBJ1-2	TRBD1	.	TGTGCCAGCAGCTTAATGGAAGGGGGCCAAGGGGACTATGGCTACACCTTC	CASSLMEGGQGDYGYTF
TRBV5-1	13	TRBJ2-5	TRBD1	.	TGCGCCAGCAGCTTAACAGGGGAAGAGACCCAGTACTTC	CASSLTGEETQYF
TRBV19	15	TRBJ1-3	.	.	TGTGCCAGTACCCGCGAGGCTAGCTCTGGAAACACCATATATTTT	CASTREASSGNTIYF
TRBV5-4	14	TRBJ1-2	.	.	TGTGCCAGCAGCTTGGACAGGATCTACTATGGCTACACCTTC	CASSLDRIYYGYTF
TRBV9	15	TRBJ1-4	TRBD1	.	TGTGCCAGCAGCCCTAACAGGGGGGTGAATGAAAAACTGTTTTTT	CASSPNRGVNEKLFF
TRBV7-2	14	TRBJ2-7	.	.	TGTGCCAGCAGCCCACAGGGCGGGACCTACGAGCAGTACTTC	CASSPQGGTYEQYF
TRBV3-1/TRBV3-2	16	TRBJ1-4	TRBD1	.	TGTGCCAGCAGCCATAAGAAAGGACAGGGACGTGAAAAACTGTTTTTT	CASSHKKGQGREKLFF
TRBV7-2	11	TRBJ2-1	.	.	TGTGCCAGCAGCTTGACGAGTGAGCAGTTCTTC	CASSLTSEQFF
TRBV19	14	TRBJ2-1	.	.	TGTGCCAGTAGTATCGAGGGGCTCTACAATGAGCAGTTCTTC	CASSIEGLYNEQFF
TRBV6-4	14	TRBJ2-7	.	.	TGTGCCAGCAGTGATTTGGTTTACTTCTACGAGCAGTACTTC	CASSDLVYFYEQYF
TRBV24-1	13	TRBJ1-1	.	.	TGTGCCACCAGTGACGGGGGAGGAACTGAAGCTTTCTTT	CATSDGGGTEAFF
TRBV10-3	16	TRBJ1-2	TRBD1	once	TGTGCCATCAGTAACCAGCTGGGACAGGGATACTATGGCTACACCTTC	CAISNQLGQGYYGYTF
TRBV7-9	15	TRBJ1-2	.	.	TGTGCCAGCAGCTTAGGAGGCCTGGGAGCCTATGGCTACACCTTC	CASSLGGLGAYGYTF
TRBV20-1	16	TRBJ1-4	.	.	TGCAGTGCTAGTGTCCACAGGGATGCAACTAATGAAAAACTGTTTTTT	CSASVHRDATNEKLFF
TRBV5-3	12	TRBJ1-1	.	.	TGTGCCACCTCGCAACAGTACACTGAAGCTTTCTTT	CATSQQYTEAFF
TRBV18	16	TRBJ1-1	TRBD1	once	TGTGCCAGCTCACCAGATTACCAGGGGGCGTCCACTGAAGCTTTCTTT	CASSPDYQGASTEAFF
TRBV19	14	TRBJ2-5	.	.	TGTGCCAGTAGTATGGGTCAGGGCCTAGAGACCCAGTACTTC	CASSMGQGLETQYF
TRBV6-2/TRBV6-3	14	TRBJ2-7	TRBD1	.	TGTGCCAGCAGTTCCGGGACAGGGTACGCCGAGCAGTACTTC	CASSSGTGYAEQYF
TRBV7-2	15	TRBJ1-4	.	.	TGTGCCAGCAGCTTAGGGGTCGGGGAAAGTGAAAAACTGTTTTTT	CASSLGVGESEKLFF
TRBV4-2	18	TRBJ2-3	TRBD2	.	TGTGCCAGCAGCCAAGATGGGGTAGCGGGGGCCCAGAGAGATACGCAGTATTTT	CASSQDGVAGAQRDTQYF
TRBV2	15	TRBJ1-2	.	.	TGTGCCAGCAGTGCGGACGGCCTTAAGGGGTATGGCTACACCTTC	CASSADGLKGYGYTF
TRBV7-2	14	TRBJ2-5	.	.	TGTGCCAGCAGCCCCACCAGACAGCAAGAGACCCAGTACTTC	CASSPTRQQETQYF
TRBV7-3	13	TRBJ2-7	TRBD1	.	TGTGCCAGCAGCCTGACAGGGAATCGTGAGCAGTACTTC	CASSLTGNREQYF
TRBV5-4	15	TRBJ2-7	TRBD1	.	TGTGCCAGCAGCTTCGGGGGACAGGGGTCCTACGAGCAGTACTTC	CASSFGGQGSYEQYF
TRBV24-1	12	TRBJ2-3	.	.	TGTGCCACCAGTGATTTCACAGATACGCAGTATTTT	CATSDFTDTQYF
TRBV19	16	TRBJ2-5	TRBD1	.	TGTGCCAGTAGTATAGATGGGACAGGGGGAATGAAGACCCAGTACTTC	CASSIDGTGGMKTQYF
TRBV6-6	15	TRBJ1-6	.	.	TGTGCCAGCAGTAATGGGAGGCCCTATAATTCACCCCTCCACTTT	CASSNGRPYNSPLHF
TRBV7-2	16	TRBJ1-1	.	.	TGTGCCAGCAGCTTAGTAGGGAGACAGGCCGGCACTGAAGCTTTCTTT	CASSLVGRQAGTEAFF
TRBV10-3	17	TRBJ2-6	TRBD1	.	TGTGCCATCAGGGGGACCGTGACAGGGTCTGGGGCCAACGTCCTGACTTTC	CAIRGTVTGSGANVLTF
TRBV24-1	17	TRBJ2-2	TRBD1	.	TGTGCCACCAGTGTCTCTGACAGGGGCCTTAACACCGGGGAGCTGTTTTTT	CATSVSDRGLNTGELFF